Given below is one T cell receptor (beta chain) in context. The data originate from a study of shared clonotypes between healthy human individuals. The CDR3 contains 14 residues. V gave up 2 bases and J gave up 4 bases; unmatched junction bases: 7. Germline assignment: CDR1 GTSNPN and CDR2 SVGIG (reference sequence). This was a deep-level run. Over several immunoSEQ plates, each subset's genomic DNA was distributed in even portions. Generated by immunoSEQ multiplex PCR, the TCRdb table keeps only in-frame clones and is missing some. The table includes roughly 2.6 million clones, around nine tenths detected once.

This receptor was taken from a man younger than 30 in good health. The genes are TRBV30 and TRBJ1-2; 7 bases are shared with TRBD1. The sample consisted of naive CD4+ T cells sorted from blood. Subset in this sample: CD45RA+ positively selected. The CDR3 DNA is TGTGCCTGGAGTCATGGTGCAGGGGGCTATGGCTACACCTTC. Its translation is CAWSHGAGGYGYTF.